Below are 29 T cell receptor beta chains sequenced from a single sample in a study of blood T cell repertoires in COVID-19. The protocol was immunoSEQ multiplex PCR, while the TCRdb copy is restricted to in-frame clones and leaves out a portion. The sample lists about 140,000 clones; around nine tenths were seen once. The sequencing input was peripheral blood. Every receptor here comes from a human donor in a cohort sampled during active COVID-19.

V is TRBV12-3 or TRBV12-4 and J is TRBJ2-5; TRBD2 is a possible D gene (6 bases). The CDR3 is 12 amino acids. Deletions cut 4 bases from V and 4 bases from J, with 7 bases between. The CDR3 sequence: CASSSGRETQYF. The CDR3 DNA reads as TGTGCCAGCAGTTCCGGGAGAGAGACCCAGTACTTC.

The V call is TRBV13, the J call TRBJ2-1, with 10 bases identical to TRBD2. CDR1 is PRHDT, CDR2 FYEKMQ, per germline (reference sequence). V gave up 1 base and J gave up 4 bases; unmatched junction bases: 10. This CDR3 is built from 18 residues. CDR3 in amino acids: CASSLEAGGVNPYNEQFF. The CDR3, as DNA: TGTGCCAGCAGCTTAGAAGCGGGAGGGGTAAACCCTTACAATGAGCAGTTCTTC.

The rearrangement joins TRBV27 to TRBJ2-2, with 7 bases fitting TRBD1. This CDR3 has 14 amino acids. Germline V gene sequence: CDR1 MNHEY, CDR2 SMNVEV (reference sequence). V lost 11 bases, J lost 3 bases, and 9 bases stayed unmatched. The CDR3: CAVRKGADTGELFF. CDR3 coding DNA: TGTGCCGTCCGGAAGGGGGCGGACACCGGGGAGCTGTTTTTT.

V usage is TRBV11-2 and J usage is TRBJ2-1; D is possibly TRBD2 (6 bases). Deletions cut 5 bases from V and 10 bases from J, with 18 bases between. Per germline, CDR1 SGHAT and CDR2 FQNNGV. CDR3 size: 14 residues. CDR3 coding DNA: TGTGCCAGCAGCGCGGAGGGAATATCGCGGGAGCAGTTCTTC. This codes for CASSAEGISREQFF.

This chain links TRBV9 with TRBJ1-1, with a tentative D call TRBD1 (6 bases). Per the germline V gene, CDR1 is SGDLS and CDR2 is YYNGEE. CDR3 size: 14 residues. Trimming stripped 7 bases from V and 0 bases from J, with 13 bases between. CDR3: CASRRGKLNTEAFF. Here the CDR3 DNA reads TGTGCCAGCCGCAGGGGTAAGTTGAACACTGAAGCTTTCTTT. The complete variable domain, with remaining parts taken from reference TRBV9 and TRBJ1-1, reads DSGVTQTPKHLITATGQRVTLRCSPRSGDLSVYWYQQSLDQGLQFLIQYYNGEERAKGNILERFSAQQFPDLHSELNLSSLELGDSALYFCASRRGKLNTEAFFGQGTRLTVV.

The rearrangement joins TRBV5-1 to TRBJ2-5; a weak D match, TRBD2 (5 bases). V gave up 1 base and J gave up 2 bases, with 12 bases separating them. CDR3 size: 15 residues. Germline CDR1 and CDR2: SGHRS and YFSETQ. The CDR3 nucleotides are TGCGCCAGCAGCTTGCCCCGCGGGCGACAAGAGACCCAGTACTTC. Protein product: CASSLPRGRQETQYF.

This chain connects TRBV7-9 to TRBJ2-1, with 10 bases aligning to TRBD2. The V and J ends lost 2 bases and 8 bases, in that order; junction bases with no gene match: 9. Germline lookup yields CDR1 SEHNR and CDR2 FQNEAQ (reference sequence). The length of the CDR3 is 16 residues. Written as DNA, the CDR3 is TGTGCCAGCAGCTTACTGCTAGCGGGAGTTCGGGATGAGCAGTTCTTC. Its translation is CASSLLLAGVRDEQFF.

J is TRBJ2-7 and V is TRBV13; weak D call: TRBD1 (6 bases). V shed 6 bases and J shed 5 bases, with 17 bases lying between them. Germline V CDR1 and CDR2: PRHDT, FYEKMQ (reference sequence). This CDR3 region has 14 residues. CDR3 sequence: CASRTWGQGNEQYF. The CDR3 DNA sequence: TGTGCCAGCAGGACGTGGGGGCAGGGGAACGAGCAGTACTTC.

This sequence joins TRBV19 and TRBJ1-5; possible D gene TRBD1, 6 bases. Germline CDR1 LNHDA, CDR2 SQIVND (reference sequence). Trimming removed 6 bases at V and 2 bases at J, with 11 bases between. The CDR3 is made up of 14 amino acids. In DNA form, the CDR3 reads TGTGCCAGTAGAAAAGAGGGGGGCAATCAGCCCCAGCATTTT. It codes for CASRKEGGNQPQHF.

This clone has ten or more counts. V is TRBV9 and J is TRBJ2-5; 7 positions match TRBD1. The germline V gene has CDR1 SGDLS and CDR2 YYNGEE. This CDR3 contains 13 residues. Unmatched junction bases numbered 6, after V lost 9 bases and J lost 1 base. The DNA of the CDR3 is TGTGCCACCACCGGGACAGCCCAAGAGACCCAGTACTTC. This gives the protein CATTGTAQETQYF.

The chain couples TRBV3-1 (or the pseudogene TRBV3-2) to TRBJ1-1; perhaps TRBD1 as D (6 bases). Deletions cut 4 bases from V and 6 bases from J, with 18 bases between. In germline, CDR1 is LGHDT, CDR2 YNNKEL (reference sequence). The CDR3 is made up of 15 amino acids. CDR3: CASSPPGGVWPEAFF. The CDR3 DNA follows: TGTGCCAGCAGCCCTCCGGGGGGCGTCTGGCCTGAAGCTTTCTTT.

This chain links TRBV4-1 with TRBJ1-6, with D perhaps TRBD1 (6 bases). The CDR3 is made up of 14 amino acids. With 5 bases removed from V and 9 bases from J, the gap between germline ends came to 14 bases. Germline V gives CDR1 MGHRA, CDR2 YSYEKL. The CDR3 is CASSARGIGSPLHF. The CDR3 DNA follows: TGCGCCAGCAGCGCAAGGGGGATCGGTTCACCCCTCCACTTT.

CDR3 in DNA: TGTGCCAGCAGCTGGATTACGAGGGATGAGCAGTTCTTC. Translation: CASSWITRDEQFF. This chain uses TRBV7-6 with TRBJ2-1, with D perhaps matching TRBD2 (5 bases). CDR1 and CDR2 (germline): SGHVS, FNYEAQ. The CDR3 length is 13 residues. V lost 4 bases to trimming and J lost 8 bases, with 12 bases between them.

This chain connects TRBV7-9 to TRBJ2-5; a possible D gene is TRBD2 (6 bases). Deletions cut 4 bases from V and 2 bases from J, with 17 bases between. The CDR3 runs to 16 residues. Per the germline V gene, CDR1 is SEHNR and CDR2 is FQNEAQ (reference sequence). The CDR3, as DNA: TGTGCCAGCAGCTCGCCGGGAAGCGGGCCTCAAGAGACCCAGTACTTC. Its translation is CASSSPGSGPQETQYF.

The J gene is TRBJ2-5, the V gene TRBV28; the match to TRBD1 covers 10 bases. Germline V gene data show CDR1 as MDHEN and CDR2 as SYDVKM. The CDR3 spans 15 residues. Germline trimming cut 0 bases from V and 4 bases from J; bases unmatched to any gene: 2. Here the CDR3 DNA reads TGTGCCAGCAGTTTATGGACAGGGGGCCGAGAGACCCAGTACTTC. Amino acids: CASSLWTGGRETQYF.

CDR3 loop: CASSLQGVYEQYF. CDR3 coding DNA: TGTGCCAGCAGCCTTCAGGGTGTGTACGAGCAGTACTTC. This chain connects TRBV5-4 to TRBJ2-7; tentatively, D is TRBD1 (5 bases). Per the germline V gene, CDR1 is SGHNT and CDR2 is YYREEE (reference sequence). This CDR3 comprises 13 residues. V was clipped by 4 bases and J by 4 bases, with 12 bases between them.

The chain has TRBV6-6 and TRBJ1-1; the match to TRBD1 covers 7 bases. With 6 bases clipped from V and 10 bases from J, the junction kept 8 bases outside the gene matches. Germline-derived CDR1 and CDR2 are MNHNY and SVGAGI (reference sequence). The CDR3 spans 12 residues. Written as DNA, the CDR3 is TGTGCCAGCAGCAGCGGACAGGTGCGAGCTTTCTTT. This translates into CASSSGQVRAFF.

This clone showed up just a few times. The CDR3 loop reads CASSLEGTAYEKLFF. CDR3 in DNA: TGTGCCAGCAGTTTAGAGGGAACGGCTTATGAAAAACTGTTTTTT. The V and J genes are TRBV28 and TRBJ1-4; no firm D call. V lost 2 bases, J lost 6 bases, and 13 bases lay in between. The CDR3 is made up of 15 amino acids. Germline CDR1 MDHEN, CDR2 SYDVKM.

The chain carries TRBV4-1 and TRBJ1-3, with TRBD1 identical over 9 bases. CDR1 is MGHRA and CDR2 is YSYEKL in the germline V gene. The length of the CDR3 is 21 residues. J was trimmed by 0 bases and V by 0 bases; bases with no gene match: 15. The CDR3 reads CASSQEGGPVTGGYSGNTIYF. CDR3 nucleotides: TGCGCCAGCAGCCAAGAAGGAGGCCCTGTGACAGGGGGTTACTCTGGAAACACCATATATTTT.

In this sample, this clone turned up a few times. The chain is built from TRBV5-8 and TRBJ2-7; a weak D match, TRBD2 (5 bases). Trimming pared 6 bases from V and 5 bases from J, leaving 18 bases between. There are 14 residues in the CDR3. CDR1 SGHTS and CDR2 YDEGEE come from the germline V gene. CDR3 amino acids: CASTLDSRLDEQYF. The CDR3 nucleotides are TGTGCCAGCACCCTGGACTCTAGGTTGGACGAGCAGTACTTC.

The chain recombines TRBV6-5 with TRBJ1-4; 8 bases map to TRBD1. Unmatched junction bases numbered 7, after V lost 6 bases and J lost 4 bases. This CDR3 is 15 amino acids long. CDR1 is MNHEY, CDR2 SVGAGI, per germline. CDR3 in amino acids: CASRPGTGVNEKLFF. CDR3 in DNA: TGTGCCAGCAGACCGGGGACAGGCGTTAATGAAAAACTGTTTTTT.

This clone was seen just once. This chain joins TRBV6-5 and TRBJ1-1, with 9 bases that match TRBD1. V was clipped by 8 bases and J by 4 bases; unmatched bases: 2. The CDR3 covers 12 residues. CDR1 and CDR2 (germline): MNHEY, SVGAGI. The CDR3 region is CASRQGGTEAFF. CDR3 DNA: TGTGCCAGCCGACAGGGGGGCACTGAAGCTTTCTTT.

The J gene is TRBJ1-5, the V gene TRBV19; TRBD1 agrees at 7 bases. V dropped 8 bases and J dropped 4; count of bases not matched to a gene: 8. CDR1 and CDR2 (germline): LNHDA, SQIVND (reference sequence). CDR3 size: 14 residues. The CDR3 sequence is CASSQGFSNQPQHF. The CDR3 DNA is TGTGCCAGTTCACAGGGGTTTAGTAATCAGCCCCAGCATTTT.

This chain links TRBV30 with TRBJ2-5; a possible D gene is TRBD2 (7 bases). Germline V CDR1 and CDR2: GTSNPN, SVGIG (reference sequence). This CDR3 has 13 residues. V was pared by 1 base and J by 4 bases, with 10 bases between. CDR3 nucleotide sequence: TGTGCCTGGAGTGGGGGGGGCACAGAGACCCAGTACTTC. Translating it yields CAWSGGGTETQYF.

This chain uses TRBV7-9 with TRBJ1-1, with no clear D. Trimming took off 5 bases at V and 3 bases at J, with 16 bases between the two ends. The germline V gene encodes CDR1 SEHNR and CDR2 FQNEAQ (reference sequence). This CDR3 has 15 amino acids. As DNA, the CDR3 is TGTGCCAGCAGCCCCGCGTCGGAGGGCCACACTGAAGCTTTCTTT. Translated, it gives CASSPASEGHTEAFF. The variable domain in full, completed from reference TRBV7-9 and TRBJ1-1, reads DTGVSQNPRHKITKRGQNVTFRCDPISEHNRLYWYRQTLGQGPEFLTYFQNEAQLEKSRLLSDRFSAERPKGSFSTLEIQRTEQGDSAMYLCASSPASEGHTEAFFGQGTRLTVV.

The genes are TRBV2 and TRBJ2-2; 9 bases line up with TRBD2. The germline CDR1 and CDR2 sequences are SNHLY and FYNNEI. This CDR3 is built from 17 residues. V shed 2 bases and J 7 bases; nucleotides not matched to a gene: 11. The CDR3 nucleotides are TGTGCCAGCAGTGAAAAGGGGTTAGCGGGAGTTAACGGGGAGCTGTTTTTT. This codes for CASSEKGLAGVNGELFF. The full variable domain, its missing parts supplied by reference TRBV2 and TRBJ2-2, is EPEVTQTPSHQVTQMGQEVILRCVPISNHLYFYWYRQILGQKVEFLVSFYNNEISEKSEIFDDQFSVERPDGSNFTLKIRSTKLEDSAMYFCASSEKGLAGVNGELFFGEGSRLTVL.

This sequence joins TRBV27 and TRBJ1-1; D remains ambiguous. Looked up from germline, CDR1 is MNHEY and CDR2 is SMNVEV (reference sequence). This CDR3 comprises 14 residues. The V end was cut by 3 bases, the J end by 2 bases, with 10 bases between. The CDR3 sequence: CASSFAEGNTEAFF. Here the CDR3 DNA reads TGTGCCAGCAGTTTTGCCGAGGGAAACACTGAAGCTTTCTTT.

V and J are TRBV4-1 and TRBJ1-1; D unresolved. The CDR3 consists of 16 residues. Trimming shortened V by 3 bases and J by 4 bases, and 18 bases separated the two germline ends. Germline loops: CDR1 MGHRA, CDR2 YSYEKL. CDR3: CASSQLGRDGFTEAFF. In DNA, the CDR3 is TGCGCCAGCAGCCAGCTAGGCCGGGATGGGTTCACTGAAGCTTTCTTT.

In DNA form, the CDR3 reads TGTGCCTGTGGACAGAACCAACAAGAGACCCAGTACTTC. As protein: CACGQNQQETQYF. The chain combines TRBV19 with TRBJ2-5, with D perhaps TRBD1 (6 bases). This CDR3 is built from 13 residues. The V gene's germline CDR1 is LNHDA and CDR2 SQIVND (reference sequence). V was cut by 11 bases and J by 2 bases, with 15 bases left in between.